The T cell receptor beta chain described here comes from a study of control samples from healthy donors and cancer patients. The table came from immunoSEQ multiplex PCR; TCRdb's copy has only in-frame clones and leaves some out. In the table there are roughly 370,000 clones, roughly 90% of which are singletons. A single count supports this clone. From germline, CDR1 is MNHNY and CDR2 SVGAGI (reference sequence). The CDR3 contains 12 residues. V was clipped by 0 bases and J by 5 bases, with 4 bases between them. The specimen sequenced was PBMCs. V gene TRBV6-6 combines with J gene TRBJ2-5; D uncertain. The source of this sequence is a man in his forties with head and neck cancer. DNA of the CDR3: TGTGCCAGCAGTTACTCTCGGGAGACCCAGTACTTC. Its translation is CASSYSRETQYF.